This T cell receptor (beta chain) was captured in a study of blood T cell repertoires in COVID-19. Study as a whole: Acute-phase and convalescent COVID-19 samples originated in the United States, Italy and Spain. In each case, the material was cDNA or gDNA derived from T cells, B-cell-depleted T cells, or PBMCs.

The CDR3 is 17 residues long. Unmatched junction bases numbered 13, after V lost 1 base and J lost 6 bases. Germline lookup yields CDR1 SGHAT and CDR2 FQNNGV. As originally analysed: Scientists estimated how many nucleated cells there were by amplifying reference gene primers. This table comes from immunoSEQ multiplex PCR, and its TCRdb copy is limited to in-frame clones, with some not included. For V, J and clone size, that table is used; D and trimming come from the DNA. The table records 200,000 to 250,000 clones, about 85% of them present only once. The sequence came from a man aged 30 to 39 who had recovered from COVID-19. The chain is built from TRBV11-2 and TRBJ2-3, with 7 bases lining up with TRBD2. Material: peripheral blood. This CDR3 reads CASSLALTSQSSDTQYF. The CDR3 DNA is TGTGCCAGCAGCTTAGCCCTGACTAGCCAAAGTTCCGATACGCAGTATTTT.